The T cell receptor beta chain described here comes from a study of beta chain features in type 1 diabetes. General study points: The VDJ junctions of type 1 diabetes patients carried fewer insertions and more deletions.

The study reverse transcribed the entire isolated RNA, so it sequenced expressed TCRB transcripts. Clones were read by immunoSEQ multiplex PCR, and TCRdb kept only the in-frame ones, dropping some. The sample lists 150,000 to 180,000 clones; over 8.5% were seen once. Of note for this clone: As yet, its antigen is unknown.

Markers CD45RO/CCR7/CD25/CD127/CD95/CD27 served to sort CD4+ naive, central memory, regulatory and stem cell-like memory cells. V lost 7 bases and J lost 4, with 19 bases in between. Looked up from germline, CDR1 is SQVTM and CDR2 is ANQGSEA. CDR3 length: 14 amino acids. Sequencing input: central memory CD4+ T cells from blood. This chain links TRBV29-1 with TRBJ1-2; D not certain. This TCR was recovered from a man between 18 and 29 years old in good health. This chain's CDR3 is CSARLGGPAYGYTF. CDR3 sequence (DNA): TGCAGCGCCCGTCTTGGCGGTCCAGCCTATGGCTACACCTTC.